A single sample gave rise to the 5 T cell receptor beta chains below, sequenced in a study of T cells in Graves' hyperthyroidism and ophthalmopathy. TCR beta CDR3 region amplification was performed from RNA transcripts. With the HTBI primer set, the TCR CDR3 went through a first round of RT-PCR. TCRdb called the multiplex PCR reads again in MiXCR, with one record for every CDR3 protein. The sample shows about 520,000 distinct CDR3 sequences, roughly 20% of them seen only once. Specimen: blood. These receptors all stem from a man aged 18 to 29 with Graves' hyperthyroidism.

Here the CDR3 DNA reads TGTGCCAGCAGTTTTGACGGGAGTACCCCCGGGGAGCTGTTTTTT. Residues: CASSFDGSTPGELFF. The rearrangement joins TRBV12-3 or TRBV12-4 to TRBJ2-2, with D maybe TRBD2 (6 bases). This CDR3 region has 15 residues. Trimming stripped 3 bases from V and 6 bases from J, with 14 bases between.

Comments on this clonotype: A much larger clone sits a single nucleotide away, making a read error possible. The J gene is TRBJ2-7, the V gene TRBV9, with D tentatively TRBD1 or TRBD2 (5 bases each). V was trimmed by 2 bases and J by 0 bases, leaving 9 bases between them. Germline CDR1 is SGDLS and CDR2 is YYNGEE. The CDR3 is made up of 14 amino acids. The CDR3 loop is CASSVRDVSYEQYF. Here the CDR3 DNA reads TGTGCCAGCAGCGTCCGGGACGTCTCCTACGAGCAGTACTTC.

Of note for this clonotype: As the CDR3 is not closed by the conserved phenylalanine or tryptophan, this likely results from a read error. The V call is TRBV6-1, the J call TRBJ2-5, with 9 bases identical to TRBD1. CDR1 is MNHNS, CDR2 SASEGT, per germline. CDR3 size: 14 residues. The CDR3 spells CATSDTGQGQTQYI. DNA of the CDR3: TGTGCCACCAGTGACACCGGACAGGGGCAGACCCAGTACATC.

The genes are TRBV6-1 and TRBJ1-2; D might be TRBD1 (5 bases). The CDR3 is 14 residues long. Trimming took 5 bases from V and 0 from J, leaving 10 bases between them. The germline V gene encodes CDR1 MNHNS and CDR2 SASEGT. CDR3 coding DNA: TGTGCCAGCAGTAGACAGACAGCTAACTATGGCTACACCTTC. This gives the protein CASSRQTANYGYTF.

Ten or more counts support this clonotype. The rearrangement uses TRBV20-1 and TRBJ2-7; either TRBD1 or TRBD2 may fit D (5 bases each). Germline-derived CDR1 and CDR2 are DFQATT and SNEGSKA (reference sequence). The CDR3 consists of 14 residues. V lost 0 bases, J lost 3 bases, and 12 bases lay in between. The CDR3 nucleotides are TGCAGTGCTAGAGACGGGGCAGAATACTACGAGCAGTACTTC. Protein product: CSARDGAEYYEQYF.